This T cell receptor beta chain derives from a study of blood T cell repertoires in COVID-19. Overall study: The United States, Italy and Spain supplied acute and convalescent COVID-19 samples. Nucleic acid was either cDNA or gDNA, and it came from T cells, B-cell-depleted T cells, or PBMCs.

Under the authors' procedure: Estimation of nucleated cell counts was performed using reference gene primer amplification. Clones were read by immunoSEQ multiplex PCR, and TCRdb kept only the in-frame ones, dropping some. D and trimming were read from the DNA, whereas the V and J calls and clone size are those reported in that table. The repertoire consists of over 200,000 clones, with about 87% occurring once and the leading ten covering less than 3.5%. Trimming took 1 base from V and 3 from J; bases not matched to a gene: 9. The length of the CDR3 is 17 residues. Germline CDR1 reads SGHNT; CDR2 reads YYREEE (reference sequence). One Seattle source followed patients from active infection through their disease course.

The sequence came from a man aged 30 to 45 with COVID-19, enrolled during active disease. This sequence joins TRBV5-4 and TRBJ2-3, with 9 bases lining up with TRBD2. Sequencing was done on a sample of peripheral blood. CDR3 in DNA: TGTGCCAGCAGCTTGTTTAGCGGGAGAGGGGGTACAGATACGCAGTATTTT. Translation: CASSLFSGRGGTDTQYF.